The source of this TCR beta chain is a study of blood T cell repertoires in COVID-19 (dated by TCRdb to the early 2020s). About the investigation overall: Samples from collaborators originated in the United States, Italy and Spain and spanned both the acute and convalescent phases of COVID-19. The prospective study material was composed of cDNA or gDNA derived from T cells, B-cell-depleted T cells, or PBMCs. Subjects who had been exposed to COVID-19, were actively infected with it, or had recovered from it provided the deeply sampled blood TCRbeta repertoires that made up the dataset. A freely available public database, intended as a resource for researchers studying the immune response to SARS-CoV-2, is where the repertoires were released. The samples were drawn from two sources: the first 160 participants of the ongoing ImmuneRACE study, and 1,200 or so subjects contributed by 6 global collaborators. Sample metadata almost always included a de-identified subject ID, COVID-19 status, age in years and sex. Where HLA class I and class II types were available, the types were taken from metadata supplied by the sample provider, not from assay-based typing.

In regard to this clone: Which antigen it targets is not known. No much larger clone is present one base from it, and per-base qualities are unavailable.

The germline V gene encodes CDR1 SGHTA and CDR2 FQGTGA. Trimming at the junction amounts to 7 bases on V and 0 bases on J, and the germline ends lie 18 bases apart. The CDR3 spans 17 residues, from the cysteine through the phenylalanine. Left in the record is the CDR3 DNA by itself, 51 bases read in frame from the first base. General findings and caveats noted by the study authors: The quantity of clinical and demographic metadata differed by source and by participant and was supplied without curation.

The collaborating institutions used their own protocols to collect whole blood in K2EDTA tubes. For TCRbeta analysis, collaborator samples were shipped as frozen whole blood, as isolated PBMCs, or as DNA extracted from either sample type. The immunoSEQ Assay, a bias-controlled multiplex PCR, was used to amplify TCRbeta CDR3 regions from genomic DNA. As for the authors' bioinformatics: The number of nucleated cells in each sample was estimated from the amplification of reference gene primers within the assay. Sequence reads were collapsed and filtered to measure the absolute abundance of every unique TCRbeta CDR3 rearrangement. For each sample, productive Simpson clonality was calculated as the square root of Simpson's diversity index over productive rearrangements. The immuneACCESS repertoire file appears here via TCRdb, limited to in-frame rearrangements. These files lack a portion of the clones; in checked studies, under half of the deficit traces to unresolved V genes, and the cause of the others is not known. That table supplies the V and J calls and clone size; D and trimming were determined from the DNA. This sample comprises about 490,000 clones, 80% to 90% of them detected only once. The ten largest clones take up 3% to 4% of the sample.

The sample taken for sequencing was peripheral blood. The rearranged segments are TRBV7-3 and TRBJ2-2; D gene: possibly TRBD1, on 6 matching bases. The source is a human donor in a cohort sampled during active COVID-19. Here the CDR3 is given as CASKGEPGPANTGELFF. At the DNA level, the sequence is TGTGCCAGCAAGGGGGAGCCTGGACCGGCGAACACCGGGGAGCTGTTTTTT.